Included here is one T cell receptor (beta chain) sequence, with context. What it binds is not known. The data are from a study of cytomegalovirus exposure and HLA in healthy donors. Study in general: Around 85 million unique TCR sequences came from HLA-typed donors in an early release. Study results and caveats: One cluster of highly shared sequence variants probably arose as a sequencing artifact. Later, TCR association rates were found to vary by HLA locus, highest for DRB1 and lowest for HLA-C.

The V gene lost 5 bases and the J gene lost 3 bases, with 11 bases spanning the gap. Germline V gene data show CDR1 as SGHNT and CDR2 as YYREEE (reference sequence). The CDR3 extends over 13 amino acids. The PCR used 60 Vbeta and 13 Jbeta primers. Original methodology: Later analysis identified roughly 82 million unique TCR beta chains, about 10 million shared. Generated by immunoSEQ multiplex PCR, the TCRdb table keeps only in-frame clones and is missing some. V and J calls and clone size are those listed in that table; D and trimming were worked out from the DNA. The table lists about 150,000 clones, approximately 9% of them singletons.

The receptor comes from a woman in her 40s in good health and CMV-seropositive. Input material: PBMCs. The chain recombines TRBV5-4 with TRBJ1-2; perhaps TRBD1 as D (6 bases). In DNA, the CDR3 is TGTGCCAGCAGTCCACAGGGCGACTATGGCTACACCTTC. This codes for CASSPQGDYGYTF.